This record concerns one T cell receptor beta chain sequence. The sample comes from a study of blood T cell repertoires in COVID-19. Study summary: PBMCs, B-cell-depleted T cells, or T cells provided the cDNA or gDNA that made up the material.

Using immunoSEQ multiplex PCR, the repertoire was profiled, and TCRdb retains in-frame clones only, with some absent. Here the sample spans 23,000 or so clones, about nine tenths being singletons. Sequenced sample: peripheral blood. The TCR sequence derives from a man aged 45-65 years with active COVID-19.

The CDR3 DNA is TGTGCCAGCAGTGCGGGACAGTACGAGCAGTACTTC. It encodes CASSAGQYEQYF. The gene calls are TRBV6-6 and TRBJ2-7, with a tentative D call TRBD1 (7 bases). V shed 5 bases and J shed 4 bases, with 9 bases lying between them. CDR3 length: 12 residues. Germline CDR1 reads MNHNY; CDR2 reads SVGAGI (reference sequence).